The clone carrying this T cell receptor beta chain was counted at least ten times. From germline, CDR1 is SGHTA and CDR2 FQGNSA. The CDR3 loop spans 15 amino acids. V dropped 2 bases and J dropped 2 bases, with 12 bases sitting between them. Each CDR3 protein gets one entry after TCRdb re-called the reads with MiXCR. The repertoire consists of under 250,000 distinct CDR3 sequences, with roughly an eighth occurring once and the leading ten covering 1.5% to 2%. The record originates from a study of T cell repertoires in cytomegalovirus infection. Sequencing was performed on PBMCs. The chain carries TRBV7-2 and TRBJ2-5; tentative D call: TRBD1 (6 bases). The clonotype originates from a human donor in good health (CMV status not recorded). Some clones in this sample may be carry-over from other donors' samples. The CDR3 sequence is CASSLTPGHQETQYF. DNA of the CDR3: TGTGCCAGCAGCTTAACCCCGGGACATCAAGAGACCCAGTACTTC.